This paragraph covers one TCR beta chain sequence. The sample is drawn from a study of shared clonotypes between healthy human individuals. Profiled with immunoSEQ multiplex PCR; TCRdb holds only in-frame clones, not every one. Of roughly 2.6 million clones listed, more than 90% are singletons. Each donor was a Caucasian adult residing in Nashville, Tennessee. CDR3 length equals 15 residues. Per germline, CDR1 KGHSH and CDR2 LQKENI. With 0 bases removed from V and 3 bases from J, the gap between germline ends came to 11 bases. The receptor comes from a man in his late teens or twenties in good health. The sequenced sample was naive CD4+ T cells sorted from blood. As to subset: CD45RA+ positively selected. The gene calls are TRBV18 and TRBJ1-1; TRBD1 might be the D (6 bases). The CDR3 DNA follows: TGTGCCAGCTCACCACCTTCTACAGGGTACACTGAAGCTTTCTTT. It yields the protein CASSPPSTGYTEAFF.